This TCR beta chain was identified in a study of blood T cell repertoires in COVID-19. Repertoires were generated with immunoSEQ multiplex PCR, while TCRdb's copy carries only in-frame clones and drops some. The sample holds 250,000 to 300,000 clones, approximately 87% seen once. The CDR3 loop spans 14 amino acids. Deletions cut 5 bases from V and 5 bases from J, with 15 bases between. CDR1 and CDR2 from the germline V gene are SEHNR and FQNEAQ (reference sequence). This chain connects TRBV7-9 to TRBJ2-5, with D possibly being TRBD1 (6 bases). This TCR was recovered from a woman in her 30s with COVID-19, enrolled during active disease. Sequencing input: peripheral blood. CDR3 loop: CASSPSWGRETQYF. The CDR3 DNA sequence: TGTGCCAGCAGCCCAAGTTGGGGGCGGGAGACCCAGTACTTC. Full variable domain (remainder filled in from reference TRBV7-9 and TRBJ2-5): DTGVSQNPRHKITKRGQNVTFRCDPISEHNRLYWYRQTLGQGPEFLTYFQNEAQLEKSRLLSDRFSAERPKGSFSTLEIQRTEQGDSAMYLCASSPSWGRETQYFGPGTRLLVL.